One TCR beta chain is described in this entry. Its cognate antigen is unknown. These gene names are mouse names. The read ends 1 residue before the CDR3 terminus; that terminus is restored from the germline J gene. This table comes from immunoSEQ multiplex PCR, and its TCRdb copy is limited to in-frame clones, with some not included. The data show under 8,500 clones, roughly 47% seen once. The time point was: mouse harvest day 7 after allogeneic transplant. Mouse grafts combined 10^7 T-cell-depleted bone marrow cells with 10^6 splenic CD5+ T cells. Tissues came from B6→BALB/c major-mismatch GVHD mice at day 7 or 14. This entry comes from a study of tissue T cells after allogeneic stem cell transplantation. Points from the study as a whole: Motif-based clustering found tissue-specific repertoire signatures shared across patients, though few clones were shared. Only a limited share of tissue TCRs appeared in blood or spleen.

The V segment lost 2 bases and the J segment 3 bases; nucleotides outside the gene matches: 5. This CDR3 region has 16 residues. CDR1 is KGHTA and CDR2 is FRNEEI in the germline V gene. This TCR was sampled from a female BALB/c mouse given C57BL/6 T cells with graft-versus-host disease after an allogeneic hematopoietic cell transplant. Sequencing was carried out using gut tissue. The chain employs TRBV24 and TRBJ2-2; 8 nucleotides match TRBD2. This chain's CDR3 is CASSLTGGKDTGQLYF. CDR3 DNA (partial): TGTGCCAGCAGTCTGACTGGGGGAAAGGACACCGGGCAGCTCTAC.